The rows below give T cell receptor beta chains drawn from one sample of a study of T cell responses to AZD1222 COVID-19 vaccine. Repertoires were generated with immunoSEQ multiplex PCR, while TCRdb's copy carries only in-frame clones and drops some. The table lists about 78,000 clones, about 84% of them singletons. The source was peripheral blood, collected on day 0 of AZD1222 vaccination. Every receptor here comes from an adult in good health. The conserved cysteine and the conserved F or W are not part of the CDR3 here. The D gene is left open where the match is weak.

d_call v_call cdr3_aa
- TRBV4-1 ASSQGPSNQPQH
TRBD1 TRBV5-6 ASSFGTGDGNQPQH
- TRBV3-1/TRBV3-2 ASSQDLASKEAF
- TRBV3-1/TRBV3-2 ASSQGGGPPLYNEQF
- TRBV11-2 ASSSAGAGNTIY
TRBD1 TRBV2 ASSGTDRKNTEAF
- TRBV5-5 ASSPGQGLKEQY
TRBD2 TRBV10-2 ASKGRGYEQY
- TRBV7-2 ASSLTGTNEGGYT
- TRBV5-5 ASSLAPGEGGYT
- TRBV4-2 ASSQDTSRNEQY
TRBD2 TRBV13 ASSQNSGRESYEQY
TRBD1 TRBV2 ASRTGTGGYGYT
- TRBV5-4 ASSPGLSNQPQH
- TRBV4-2 ASSQDPGGDNEQF
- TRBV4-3 ASSQELGTGNTEAF
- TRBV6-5 ASTTTLTNYGYT
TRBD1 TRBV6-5 ASSPWTGDRSPLH
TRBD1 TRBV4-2 ASSQDDRGDYGYT
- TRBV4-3 ASSQEGGGTEAF
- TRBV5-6 ASSYTGLPREQY
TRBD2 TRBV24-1 ATSDPTTSGSVADTQY
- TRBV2 ASRAFATSTDTQY
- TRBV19 ASSIAPRAAGEF
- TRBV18 ASSPNGQGNEQY
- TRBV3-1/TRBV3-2 ASSQDGVTEAF
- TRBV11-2 ASSLRATSSNPYEQY
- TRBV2 ASSEEGTEPYNEQF
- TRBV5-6 ASSYTFGETQY
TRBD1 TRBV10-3 AISESGTAGELF
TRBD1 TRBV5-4 ASSLFDRVNTEAF
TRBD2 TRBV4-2 ASSQSFSGGALYNEQF
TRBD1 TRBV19 ASSTPGTGENVLT
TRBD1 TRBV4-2 ASSQDVGTGRLEQY
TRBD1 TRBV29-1 SAGQGTKSTEAF
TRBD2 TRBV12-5 ASGFFGTSVGETQY
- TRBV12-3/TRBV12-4 ASSLSAINEQF
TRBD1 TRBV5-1 ASSSASTGWRDTQY
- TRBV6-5 ASSPGRAFPQY
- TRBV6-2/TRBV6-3 ASSYMGTDTQY
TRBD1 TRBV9 ASSVPGQGSGANVLT
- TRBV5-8 ASRTSLVLSEQY
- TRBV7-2 ASSSGGGYSGELF
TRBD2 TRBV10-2 ASIPSGGLNTGELF
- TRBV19 ASSLTSRSNQPQH
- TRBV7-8 ASSLVQAGGPLH
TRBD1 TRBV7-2 ASSLLILRGGSYNSPLH
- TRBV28 ASSSRDHTDTQY
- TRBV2 ASSEVTDENEKLF